This is a list of T cell receptor beta chains from one sample in a study of early T cells in non-severe SARS-CoV-2 infection. TCRdb analysed the 5' RACE reads with MiXCR anew, one entry per CDR3 protein. This table has 50,000 or so distinct CDR3 sequences, roughly 13% appearing once. The sample consisted of whole blood. Receptors originate from an adult who was a healthcare worker with PCR-confirmed SARS-CoV-2 infection or an uninfected control (not recorded which). CDR3s include the opening cysteine and the closing phenylalanine or tryptophan. The order of the fields is J gene, V gene, clone size, D gene, CDR3 DNA, CDR3 protein. D genes are given only for firm matches. Rows may omit the clone size; those that give it use once, few, many or a size class.

J: TRBJ2-7; V: TRBV14; size: many; D: TRBD2; DNA: TGTGCCAGCAGCCTCCGACTAGCGGGGTCCTACGAGCAGTACTTC; CDR3: CASSLRLAGSYEQYF
J: TRBJ2-1; V: TRBV7-9; size: many; D: TRBD2; DNA: TGTGCCAGCAGCTTAATACCGGGACTAGCGTACTACAATGAGCAGTTCTTC; CDR3: CASSLIPGLAYYNEQFF
J: TRBJ2-7; V: TRBV5-1; size: NA; D: NA; DNA: TGCGCCAGCAGCCCCGGCGACAGATCGGACGAGCAGTACTTC; CDR3: CASSPGDRSDEQYF
J: TRBJ2-7; V: TRBV6-1; size: many; D: NA; DNA: TGTGCCAGCAGCGAAGGCTGGCCCTACGAGCAGTACTTC; CDR3: CASSEGWPYEQYF
J: TRBJ2-5; V: TRBV28; size: NA; D: NA; DNA: TGTGCCAGCAGTTTAACGAAATTAGTTGTACAAGAGACCCAGTACTTC; CDR3: CASSLTKLVVQETQYF
J: TRBJ2-5; V: TRBV2; size: many; D: NA; DNA: TGTGCCAGCAGTGATCGGCGGGAACTTGAGACCCAGTACTTC; CDR3: CASSDRRELETQYF
J: TRBJ2-5; V: TRBV20-1; size: NA; D: NA; DNA: TGCAGTGCTGGCGACTGGAAAGAGACCCAGTACTTC; CDR3: CSAGDWKETQYF
J: TRBJ1-6; V: TRBV27; size: NA; D: NA; DNA: TGTGCCAGCAGTTTAATATCGGGACCCCTCCACTTT; CDR3: CASSLISGPLHF
J: TRBJ2-7; V: TRBV18; size: NA; D: TRBD2; DNA: TGTGCCAGCTCAGCCTTGGGAGGGGAGCAGTACTTC; CDR3: CASSALGGEQYF
J: TRBJ2-7; V: TRBV2; size: few; D: NA; DNA: TGTGCCGGCGGTCAGGGCTACGAGCAGTACTTC; CDR3: CAGGQGYEQYF
J: TRBJ2-1; V: TRBV29-1; size: few; D: NA; DNA: TGCAGCGTTGTCGTCCGGGGGGAGCAGTTCTTC; CDR3: CSVVVRGEQFF
J: TRBJ2-1; V: TRBV5-1; size: NA; D: NA; DNA: TGCGCCAGCAGCTTGGAGGCAGGAGTTTACAATGAGCAGTTCTTC; CDR3: CASSLEAGVYNEQFF
J: TRBJ2-4; V: TRBV27; size: many; D: TRBD2; DNA: TGTGCCAGCAGTTTGCGGGAGGGGAACATTCAGTACTTC; CDR3: CASSLREGNIQYF
J: TRBJ1-5; V: TRBV7-6; size: many; D: TRBD1; DNA: TGTGCCAGCAGCCCGTCACAGGGGTATAGCAATCAGCCCCAGCATTTT; CDR3: CASSPSQGYSNQPQHF
J: TRBJ2-3; V: TRBV7-6; size: few; D: NA; DNA: TGTGCCAGCAGCTTAAGCCTCAGGCAGGCAGGAGATACGCAGTATTTT; CDR3: CASSLSLRQAGDTQYF
J: TRBJ1-1; V: TRBV29-1; size: few; D: NA; DNA: TGCAGCGTATCCGGGAGGGGAGAAACTGAAGCTTTCTTT; CDR3: CSVSGRGETEAFF
J: TRBJ1-1; V: TRBV7-9; size: many; D: NA; DNA: TGTGCCAGCAGCCCGACCAGGGTCGCTGAAGCTTTCTTT; CDR3: CASSPTRVAEAFF
J: TRBJ1-5; V: TRBV28; size: NA; D: NA; DNA: TGTGCCAGCAGTTCCTCAATTCAGCCCCAGCATTTT; CDR3: CASSSSIQPQHF
J: TRBJ2-7; V: TRBV7-9; size: many; D: TRBD2; DNA: TGTGCCAGCAGCACAACGGGACTAGCGGGAAGGTACGAGCAGTACTTC; CDR3: CASSTTGLAGRYEQYF
J: TRBJ2-7; V: TRBV15; size: NA; D: NA; DNA: TGTGCCACCAGCAGGACCCTAAACTACGAGCAGTACTTC; CDR3: CATSRTLNYEQYF
J: TRBJ1-2; V: TRBV28; size: few; D: NA; DNA: TGTGCCAGCAGTTTTACGGGATATGGCTACACCTTC; CDR3: CASSFTGYGYTF
J: TRBJ1-4; V: TRBV6-2/TRBV6-3; size: many; D: NA; DNA: TGTGCCAGCCTAAGGGGTCTTGGAGCTAATGAAAAACTGTTTTTT; CDR3: CASLRGLGANEKLFF
J: TRBJ2-1; V: TRBV5-1; size: NA; D: TRBD2; DNA: TGCGCCAGCAGCGCCACCCTAGCGGGGACCTACAATGAGCAGTTCTTC; CDR3: CASSATLAGTYNEQFF
J: TRBJ2-7; V: TRBV6-5; size: many; D: TRBD2; DNA: TGTGCCAGCAGCGGCCCTAGCGGGCCCTCCTACGAGCAGTACTTC; CDR3: CASSGPSGPSYEQYF
J: TRBJ2-5; V: TRBV20-1; size: NA; D: NA; DNA: TGCAGTGCTAGAGCGAACCAAGAGACCCAGTACTTC; CDR3: CSARANQETQYF
J: TRBJ2-3; V: TRBV7-2; size: few; D: TRBD1; DNA: TGTGCCAGCAGCTTTGACAGGGATGCAGATACGCAGTATTTT; CDR3: CASSFDRDADTQYF
J: TRBJ2-2; V: TRBV7-3; size: many; D: NA; DNA: TGTGCCAGCAGCTTCGAACGATCCGGGGAGCTGTTTTTT; CDR3: CASSFERSGELFF
J: TRBJ2-3; V: TRBV7-2; size: many; D: TRBD2; DNA: TGTGCCAGCAGCTTGACGGGGGGAATCCCAGATACGCAGTATTTT; CDR3: CASSLTGGIPDTQYF
J: TRBJ2-1; V: TRBV3-1; size: few; D: TRBD2; DNA: TGTGCCAGCAGCCATAGGACTAGCGGCTCCTACAATGAGCAGTTCTTC; CDR3: CASSHRTSGSYNEQFF